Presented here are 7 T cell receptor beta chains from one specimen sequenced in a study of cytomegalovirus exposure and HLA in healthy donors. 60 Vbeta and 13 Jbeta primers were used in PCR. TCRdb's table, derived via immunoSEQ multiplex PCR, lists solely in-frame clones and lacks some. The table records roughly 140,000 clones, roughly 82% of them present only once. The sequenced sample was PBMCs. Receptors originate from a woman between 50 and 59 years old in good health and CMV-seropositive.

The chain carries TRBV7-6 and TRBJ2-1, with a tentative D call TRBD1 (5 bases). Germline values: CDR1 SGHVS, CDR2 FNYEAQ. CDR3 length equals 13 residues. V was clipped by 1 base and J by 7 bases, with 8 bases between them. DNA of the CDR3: TGTGCCAGCAGCTTAGAAGGGGATAATGAGCAGTTCTTC. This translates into CASSLEGDNEQFF.

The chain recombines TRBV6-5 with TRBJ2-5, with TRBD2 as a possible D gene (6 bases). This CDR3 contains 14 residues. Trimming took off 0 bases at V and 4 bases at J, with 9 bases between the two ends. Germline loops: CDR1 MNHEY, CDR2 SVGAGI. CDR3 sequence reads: CASSYSTRSETQYF. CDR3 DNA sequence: TGTGCCAGCAGTTACTCGACTAGATCAGAGACCCAGTACTTC.

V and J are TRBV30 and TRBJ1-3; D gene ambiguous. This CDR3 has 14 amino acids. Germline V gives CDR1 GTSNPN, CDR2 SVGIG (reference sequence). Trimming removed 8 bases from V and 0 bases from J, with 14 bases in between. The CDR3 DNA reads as TGTGCCCAACGGTTGGCGGACTCTGGAAACACCATATATTTT. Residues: CAQRLADSGNTIYF.

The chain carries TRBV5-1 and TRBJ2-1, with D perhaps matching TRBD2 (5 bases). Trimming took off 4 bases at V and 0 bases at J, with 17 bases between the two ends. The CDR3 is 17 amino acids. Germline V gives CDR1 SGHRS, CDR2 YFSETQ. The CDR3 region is CASSRPTRGGSYNEQFF. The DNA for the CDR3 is TGCGCCAGCAGCCGCCCCACTAGAGGTGGCTCCTACAATGAGCAGTTCTTC.

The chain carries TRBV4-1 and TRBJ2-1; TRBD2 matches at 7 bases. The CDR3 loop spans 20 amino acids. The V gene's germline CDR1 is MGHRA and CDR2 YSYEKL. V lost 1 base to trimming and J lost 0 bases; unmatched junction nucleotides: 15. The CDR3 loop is CASSQGPSGASKSSYNEQFF. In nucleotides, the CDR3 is TGCGCCAGCAGCCAAGGTCCTAGCGGAGCTTCCAAAAGCTCCTACAATGAGCAGTTCTTC.

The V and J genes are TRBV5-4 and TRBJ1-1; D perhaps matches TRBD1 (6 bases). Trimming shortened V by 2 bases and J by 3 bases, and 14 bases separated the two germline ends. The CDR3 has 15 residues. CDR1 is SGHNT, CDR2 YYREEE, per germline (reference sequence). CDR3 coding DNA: TGTGCCAGCAGCTTCCCGGGGGGGGCGCACACTGAAGCTTTCTTT. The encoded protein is CASSFPGGAHTEAFF.

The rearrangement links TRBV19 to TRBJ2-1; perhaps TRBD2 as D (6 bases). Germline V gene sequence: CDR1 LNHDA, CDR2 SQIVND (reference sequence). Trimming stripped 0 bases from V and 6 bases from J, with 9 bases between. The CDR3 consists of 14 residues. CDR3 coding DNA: TGTGCCAGTAGTATAGATCGGAGGGTCAATGAGCAGTTCTTC. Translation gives CASSIDRRVNEQFF.